This T cell receptor beta chain was sequenced during a study of blood T cell repertoires in COVID-19. Study background: Acute-phase and convalescent COVID-19 samples originated in the United States, Italy and Spain. PBMCs, B-cell-depleted T cells, or T cells provided the cDNA or gDNA that made up the material.

The germline gives CDR1 MGHRA, CDR2 YSYEKL. The CDR3 is 15 amino acids. V dropped 3 bases and J dropped 5 bases, with 14 bases sitting between them. Per the study methods: Counts of nucleated cells, estimated from reference gene primer amplification, were obtained. The repertoire was sequenced with immunoSEQ multiplex PCR; TCRdb's copy has only in-frame clones and lacks some. D and trimming were read from the DNA, whereas the V and J calls and clone size are those reported in that table. The table lists 90,000 to 130,000 clones, around 79% of them singletons, with 16% in the top ten. Sequenced: peripheral blood. The sequence came from a woman older than 75 with active or convalescent COVID-19. This chain joins TRBV4-1 and TRBJ2-1; maybe TRBD2 (6 bases). The CDR3, as DNA: TGCGCCAGCAGCCACCGCCCGGGCGGGAACAATGAGCAGTTCTTC. Protein product: CASSHRPGGNNEQFF.